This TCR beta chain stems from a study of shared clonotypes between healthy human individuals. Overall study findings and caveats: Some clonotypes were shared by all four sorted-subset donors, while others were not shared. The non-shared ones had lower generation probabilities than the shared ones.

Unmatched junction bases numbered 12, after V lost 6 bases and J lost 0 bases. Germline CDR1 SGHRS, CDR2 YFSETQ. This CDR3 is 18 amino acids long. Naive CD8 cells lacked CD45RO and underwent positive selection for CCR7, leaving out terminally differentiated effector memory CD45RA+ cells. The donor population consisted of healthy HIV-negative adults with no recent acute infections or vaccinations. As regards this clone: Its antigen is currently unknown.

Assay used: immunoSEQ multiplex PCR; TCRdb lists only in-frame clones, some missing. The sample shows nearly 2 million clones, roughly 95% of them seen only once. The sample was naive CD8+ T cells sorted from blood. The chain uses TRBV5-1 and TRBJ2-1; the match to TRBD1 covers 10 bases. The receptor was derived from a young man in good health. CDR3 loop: CASIAGTGVLSSYNEQFF. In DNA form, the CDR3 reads TGCGCCAGCATTGCAGGGACAGGGGTCCTATCCTCCTACAATGAGCAGTTCTTC.